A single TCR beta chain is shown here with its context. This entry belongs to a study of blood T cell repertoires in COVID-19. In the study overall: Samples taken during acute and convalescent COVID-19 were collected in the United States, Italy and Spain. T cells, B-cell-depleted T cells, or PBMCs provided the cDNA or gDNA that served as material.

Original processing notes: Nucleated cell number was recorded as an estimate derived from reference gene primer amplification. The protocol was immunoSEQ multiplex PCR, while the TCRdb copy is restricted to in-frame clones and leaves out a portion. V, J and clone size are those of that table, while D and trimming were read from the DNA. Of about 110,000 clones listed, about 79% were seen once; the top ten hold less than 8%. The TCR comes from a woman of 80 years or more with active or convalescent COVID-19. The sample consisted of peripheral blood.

The CDR3 here is CASFGAGAGEQYF. Written as DNA, the CDR3 is TGTGCCAGCTTCGGTGCGGGAGCGGGTGAGCAGTACTTC. J is TRBJ2-7 and V is TRBV5-4, with 7 nucleotides matching TRBD2. Losses at the gene ends were 7 bases for V and 7 bases for J; bases not matched to a gene: 11. CDR1 is SGHNT and CDR2 is YYREEE in the germline V gene (reference sequence). The CDR3 has 13 residues.